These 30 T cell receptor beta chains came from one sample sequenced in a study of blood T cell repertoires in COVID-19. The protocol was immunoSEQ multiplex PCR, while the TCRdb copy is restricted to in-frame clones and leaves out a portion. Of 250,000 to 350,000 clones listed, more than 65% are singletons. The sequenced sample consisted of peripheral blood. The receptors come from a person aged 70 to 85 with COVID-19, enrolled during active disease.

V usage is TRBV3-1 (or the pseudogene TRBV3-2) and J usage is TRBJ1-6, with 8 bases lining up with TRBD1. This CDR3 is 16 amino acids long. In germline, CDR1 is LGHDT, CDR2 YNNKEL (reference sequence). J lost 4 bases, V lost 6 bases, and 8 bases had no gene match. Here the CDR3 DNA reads TGTGCCAGCAGGCATCCCGGGACAGGATATAATTCACCCCTCCACTTT. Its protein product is CASRHPGTGYNSPLHF.

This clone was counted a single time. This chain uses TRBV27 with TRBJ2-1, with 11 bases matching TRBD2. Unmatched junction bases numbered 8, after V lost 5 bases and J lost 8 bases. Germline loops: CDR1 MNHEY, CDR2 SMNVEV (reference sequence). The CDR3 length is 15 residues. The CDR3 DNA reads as TGTGCCAGCAGTCTTATAGCGGGGGGGCAACATGAGCAGTTCTTC. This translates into CASSLIAGGQHEQFF.

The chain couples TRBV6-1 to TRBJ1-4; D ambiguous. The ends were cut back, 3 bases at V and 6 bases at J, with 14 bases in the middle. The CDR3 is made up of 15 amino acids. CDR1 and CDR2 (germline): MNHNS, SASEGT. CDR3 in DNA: TGTGCCAGCAGTGACCCCAGGATCCCGGATGAAAAACTGTTTTTT. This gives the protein CASSDPRIPDEKLFF.

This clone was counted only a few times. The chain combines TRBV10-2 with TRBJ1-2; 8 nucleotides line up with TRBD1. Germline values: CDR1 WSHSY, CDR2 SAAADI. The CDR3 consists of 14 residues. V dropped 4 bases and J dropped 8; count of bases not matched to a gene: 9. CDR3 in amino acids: CASSAMTGANGYTF. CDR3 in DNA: TGCGCCAGCAGTGCGATGACAGGGGCGAACGGCTACACCTTC.

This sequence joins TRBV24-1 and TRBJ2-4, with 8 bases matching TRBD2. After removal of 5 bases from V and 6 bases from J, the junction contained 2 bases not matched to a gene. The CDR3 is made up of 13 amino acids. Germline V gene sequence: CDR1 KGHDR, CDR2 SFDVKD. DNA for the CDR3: TGTGCCACCAGTGCCAGCGGGGGAAACATTCAGTACTTC. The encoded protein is CATSASGGNIQYF.

CDR3 region: CASSDQGTGNNEQFF. For the CDR3, the DNA is TGTGCCAGCAGTGACCAGGGGACAGGGAACAATGAGCAGTTCTTC. The chain has TRBV6-4 and TRBJ2-1; TRBD1 matches 9 bases. Trimming at V came to 2 bases and at J to 5 bases, leaving 4 bases not matched to a gene. The CDR3 sequence is 15 residues long. The V gene's germline CDR1 is MRHNA and CDR2 SNTAGT.

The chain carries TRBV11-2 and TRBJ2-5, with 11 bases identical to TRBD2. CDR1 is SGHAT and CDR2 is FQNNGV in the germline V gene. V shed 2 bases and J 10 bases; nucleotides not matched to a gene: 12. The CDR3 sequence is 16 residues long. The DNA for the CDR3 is TGTGCCAGCAGCTTATTACTGACTAGCGGGAATGAGGTCCAGTACTTC. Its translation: CASSLLLTSGNEVQYF.

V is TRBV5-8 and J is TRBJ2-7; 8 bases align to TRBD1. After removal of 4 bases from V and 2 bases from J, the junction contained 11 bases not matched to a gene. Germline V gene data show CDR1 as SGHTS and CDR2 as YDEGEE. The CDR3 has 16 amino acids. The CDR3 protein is CASSRSTGVLTYEQYF. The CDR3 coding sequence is TGTGCCAGCAGCCGCTCGACAGGGGTTTTGACCTACGAGCAGTACTTC.

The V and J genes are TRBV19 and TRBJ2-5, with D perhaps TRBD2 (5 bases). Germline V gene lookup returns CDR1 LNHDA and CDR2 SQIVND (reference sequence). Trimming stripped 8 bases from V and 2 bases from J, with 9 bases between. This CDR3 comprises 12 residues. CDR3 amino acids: CASGGGQETQYF. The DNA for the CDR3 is TGTGCCAGTGGTGGCGGGCAAGAGACCCAGTACTTC.

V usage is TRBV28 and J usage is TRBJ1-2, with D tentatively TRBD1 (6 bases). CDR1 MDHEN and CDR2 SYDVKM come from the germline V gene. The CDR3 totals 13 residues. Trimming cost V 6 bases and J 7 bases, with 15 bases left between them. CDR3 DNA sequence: TGTGCCAGCAGCCCGGTAATGGGGGCTGGCTACACCTTC. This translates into CASSPVMGAGYTF.

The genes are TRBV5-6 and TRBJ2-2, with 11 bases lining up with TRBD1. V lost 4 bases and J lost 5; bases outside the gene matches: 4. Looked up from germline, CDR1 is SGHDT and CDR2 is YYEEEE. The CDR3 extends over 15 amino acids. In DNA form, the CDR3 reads TGTGCCAGCAGCCCCGGGACAGGGGGTACCGGGGAGCTGTTTTTT. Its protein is CASSPGTGGTGELFF. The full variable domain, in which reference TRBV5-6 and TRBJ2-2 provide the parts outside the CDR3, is DAGVTQSPTHLIKTRGQQVTLRCSPKSGHDTVSWYQQALGQGPQFIFQYYEEEERQRGNFPDRFSGHQFPNYSSELNVNALLLGDSALYLCASSPGTGGTGELFFGEGSRLTVL.

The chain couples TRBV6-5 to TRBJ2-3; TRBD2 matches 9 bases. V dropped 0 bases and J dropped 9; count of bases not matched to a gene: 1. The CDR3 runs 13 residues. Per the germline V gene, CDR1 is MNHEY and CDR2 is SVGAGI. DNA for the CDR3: TGTGCCAGCAGTTACTCGGGACTAGCAACGCAGTATTTT. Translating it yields CASSYSGLATQYF.

CDR3 loop: CASSLVPGQGLYEQYF. The CDR3 DNA sequence: TGTGCCAGCAGCTTAGTACCGGGACAGGGGCTTTACGAGCAGTACTTC. The chain uses TRBV7-2 and TRBJ2-7; TRBD1 matches 10 bases. The CDR3 has 16 residues. Germline V CDR1 and CDR2: SGHTA, FQGNSA. V shed 1 base, J shed 4 bases, and the junction held 7 bases outside the gene matches.

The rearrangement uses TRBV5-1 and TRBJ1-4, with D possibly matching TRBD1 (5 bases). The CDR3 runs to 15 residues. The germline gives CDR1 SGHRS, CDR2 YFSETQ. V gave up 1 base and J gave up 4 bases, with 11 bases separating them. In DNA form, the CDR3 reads TGCGCCAGCAGCTTGTGGGGCAGCCATAATGAAAAACTGTTTTTT. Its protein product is CASSLWGSHNEKLFF.

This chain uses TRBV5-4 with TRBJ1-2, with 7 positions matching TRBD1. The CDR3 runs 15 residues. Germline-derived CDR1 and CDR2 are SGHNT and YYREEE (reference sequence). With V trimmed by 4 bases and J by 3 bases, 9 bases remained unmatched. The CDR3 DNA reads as TGTGCCAGCAGCCGCTCGGGACAGAACTACTATGGCTACACCTTC. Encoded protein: CASSRSGQNYYGYTF.

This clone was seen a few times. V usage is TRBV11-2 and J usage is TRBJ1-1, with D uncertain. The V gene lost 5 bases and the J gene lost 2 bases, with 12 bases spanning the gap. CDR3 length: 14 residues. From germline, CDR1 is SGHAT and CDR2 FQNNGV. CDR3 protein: CASSATRHNTEAFF. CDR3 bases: TGTGCCAGCAGCGCAACCCGACACAACACTGAAGCTTTCTTT.

The CDR3 sequence is CASSLGTGTIYF. The CDR3 nucleotides read TGTGCCAGCAGCCTCGGAACGGGGACCATATATTTT. The rearrangement uses TRBV28 and TRBJ1-3; D gene unclear. The CDR3 spans 12 residues. Germline V gene lookup returns CDR1 MDHEN and CDR2 SYDVKM. V lost 6 bases and J lost 10, with 13 bases in between.

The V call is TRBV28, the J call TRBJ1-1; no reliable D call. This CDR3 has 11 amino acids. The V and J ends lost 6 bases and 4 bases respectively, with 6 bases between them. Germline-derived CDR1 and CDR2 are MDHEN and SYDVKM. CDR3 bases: TGTGCCAGCAGGGAGGTCACTGAAGCTTTCTTT. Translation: CASREVTEAFF.

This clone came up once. The CDR3, as DNA: TGCAGTGCTAGTGTCGGGTTCACAGATACGCAGTATTTT. Amino acids: CSASVGFTDTQYF. This chain uses TRBV20-1 with TRBJ2-3; D is unresolved. There are 13 residues in the CDR3. From germline, CDR1 is DFQATT and CDR2 SNEGSKA (reference sequence). V was clipped by 3 bases and J by 2 bases, with 9 bases between them.

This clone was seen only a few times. The CDR3 DNA reads as TGCAGCGTTGAGGCCTATGGCTACACCTTC. It yields the protein CSVEAYGYTF. The chain couples TRBV29-1 to TRBJ1-2; no reliable D call. The CDR3 has 10 amino acids. Trimming removed 3 bases from V and 4 bases from J, with 3 bases in between. CDR1 is SQVTM and CDR2 is ANQGSEA in the germline V gene.

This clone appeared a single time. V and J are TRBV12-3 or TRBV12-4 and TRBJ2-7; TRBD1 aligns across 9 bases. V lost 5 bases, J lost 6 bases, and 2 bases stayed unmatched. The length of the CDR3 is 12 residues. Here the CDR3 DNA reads TGTGCCAGCAGTCGGACAGGGGTCGAGCAGTACTTC. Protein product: CASSRTGVEQYF.

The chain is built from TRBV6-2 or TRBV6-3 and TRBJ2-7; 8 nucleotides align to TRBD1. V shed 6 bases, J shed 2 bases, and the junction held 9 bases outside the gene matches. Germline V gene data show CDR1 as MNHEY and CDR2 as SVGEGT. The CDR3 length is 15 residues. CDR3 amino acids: CASSWTGKSPYEQYF. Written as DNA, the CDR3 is TGTGCCAGCAGCTGGACAGGGAAGAGCCCCTACGAGCAGTACTTC.

This CDR3 reads CASSARGQARQETQYF. The DNA of the CDR3 is TGTGCCAGCAGCGCCCGAGGACAGGCCCGGCAAGAGACCCAGTACTTC. The chain recombines TRBV7-2 with TRBJ2-5, with 7 positions matching TRBD1. Trimming cost V 5 bases and J 2 bases; bases outside gene matches: 11. Per the germline V gene, CDR1 is SGHTA and CDR2 is FQGNSA. The CDR3 is 16 amino acids. The whole variable domain, remainder taken from reference TRBV7-2 and TRBJ2-5, is GAGVSQSPSNKVTEKGKDVELRCDPISGHTALYWYRQSLGQGLEFLIYFQGNSAPDKSGLPSDRFSAERTGGSVSTLTIQRTQQEDSAVYLCASSARGQARQETQYFGPGTRLLVL.

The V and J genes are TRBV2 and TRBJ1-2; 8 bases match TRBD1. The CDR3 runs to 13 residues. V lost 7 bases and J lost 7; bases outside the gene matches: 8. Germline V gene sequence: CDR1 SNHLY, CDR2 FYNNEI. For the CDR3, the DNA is TGTGCCAGCACCGGGCAGGGGGCGATTGGCTACACCTTC. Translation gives CASTGQGAIGYTF.

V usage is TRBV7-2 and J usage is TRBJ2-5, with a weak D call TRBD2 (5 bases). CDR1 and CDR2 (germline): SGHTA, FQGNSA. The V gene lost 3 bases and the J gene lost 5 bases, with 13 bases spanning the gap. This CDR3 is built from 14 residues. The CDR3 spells CASSFGGPRETQYF. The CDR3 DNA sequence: TGTGCCAGCAGCTTCGGCGGGCCTAGGGAGACCCAGTACTTC.

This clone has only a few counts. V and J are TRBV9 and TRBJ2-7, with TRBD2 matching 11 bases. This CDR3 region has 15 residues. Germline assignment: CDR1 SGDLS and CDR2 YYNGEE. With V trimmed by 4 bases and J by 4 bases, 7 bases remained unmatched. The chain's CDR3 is CASSPRGLAEYEQYF. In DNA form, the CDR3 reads TGTGCCAGCAGCCCTCGGGGACTAGCGGAGTACGAGCAGTACTTC.

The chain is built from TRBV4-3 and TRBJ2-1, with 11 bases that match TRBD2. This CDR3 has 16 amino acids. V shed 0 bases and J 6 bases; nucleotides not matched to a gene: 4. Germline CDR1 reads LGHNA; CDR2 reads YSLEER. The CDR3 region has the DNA TGCGCCAGCAGCCAAGAAGTGGGACTAGCGGCCAATGAGCAGTTCTTC. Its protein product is CASSQEVGLAANEQFF.

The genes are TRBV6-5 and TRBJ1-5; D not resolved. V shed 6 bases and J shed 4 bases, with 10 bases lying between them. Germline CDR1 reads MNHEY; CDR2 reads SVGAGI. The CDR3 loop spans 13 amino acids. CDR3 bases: TGTGCCAGCAGGACAACAAGGAATCAGCCCCAGCATTTT. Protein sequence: CASRTTRNQPQHF.

CDR3 coding DNA: TGTGCCAGCAGGGAGGTTGGGAGAGTTAATTCACCCCTCCACTTT. Its translation is CASREVGRVNSPLHF. J is TRBJ1-6 and V is TRBV6-5; D is undetermined. In germline, CDR1 is MNHEY, CDR2 SVGAGI. Trimming cost V 6 bases and J 6 bases, with 15 bases left between them. This CDR3 contains 15 residues.

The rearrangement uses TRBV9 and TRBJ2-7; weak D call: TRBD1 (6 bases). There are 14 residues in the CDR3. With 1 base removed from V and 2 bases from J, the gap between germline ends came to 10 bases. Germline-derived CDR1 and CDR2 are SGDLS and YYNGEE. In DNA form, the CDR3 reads TGTGCCAGCAGCGTACATGAGGGGGCCTACGAGCAGTACTTC. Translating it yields CASSVHEGAYEQYF.